Each of the 14 T cell receptor beta chains below was sequenced from the same sample in a study of identical twins. TCRdb analysed the 5' RACE reads with MiXCR anew, one entry per CDR3 protein. The profile shows 750,000 to 950,000 distinct CDR3 sequences, approximately 13% of them singletons. These data were also filed under a second study, of yellow fever vaccine responses in identical twins.

The sequenced material came from PBMCs. Receptors originate from a woman aged 18-30 years in good health.

The chain employs TRBV7-2 and TRBJ2-7, with 7 bases identical to TRBD1. The V gene end was trimmed by 6 bases and the J gene end by 6 bases; junction bases not matched to a gene: 5. CDR1 is SGHTA and CDR2 is FQGNSA in the germline V gene. The CDR3 consists of 12 residues. CDR3 DNA: TGTGCCAGCAGACGACAGGGACCCGAGCAGTACTTC. Translated, it gives CASRRQGPEQYF.

This clonotype was detected only a few times. This sequence joins TRBV9 and TRBJ2-5; 15 nucleotides agree with TRBD2. This CDR3 contains 17 residues. V gave up 3 bases and J gave up 4 bases; unmatched junction bases: 7. Germline V lookup: CDR1 SGDLS, CDR2 YYNGEE. The CDR3, as DNA: TGTGCCAGCAGCGCCGGGGGACTAGCGGGAGGCCGAGAGACCCAGTACTTC. Amino acid sequence: CASSAGGLAGGRETQYF.

This rearrangement joins TRBV11-2 to TRBJ2-2, with 8 bases matching TRBD2. The CDR3 sequence is 19 residues long. The V segment lost 7 bases and the J segment 2 bases; nucleotides outside the gene matches: 18. The germline CDR1 and CDR2 sequences are SGHAT and FQNNGV. The CDR3 region has the DNA TGTGCCAGCACGACCCGCGGGGGGACCCGGGACTACAACACCGGGGAGCTGTTTTTT. Translated, it gives CASTTRGGTRDYNTGELFF. The whole variable domain, filled in from reference TRBV11-2 and TRBJ2-2, reads EAGVAQSPRYKIIEKRQSVAFWCNPISGHATLYWYQQILGQGPKLLIQFQNNGVVDDSQLPKDRFSAERLKGVDSTLKIQPAKLEDSAVYLCASTTRGGTRDYNTGELFFGEGSRLTVL.

This clonotype was counted ten times or more. The gene calls are TRBV4-1 and TRBJ2-5; D gene uncertain. The ends were cut back, 5 bases at V and 4 bases at J, with 20 bases in the middle. This CDR3 comprises 16 residues. Germline V CDR1 and CDR2: MGHRA, YSYEKL. CDR3 amino acids: CASSGDGYYLGETQYF. The CDR3 DNA sequence: TGCGCCAGCAGCGGAGATGGTTACTACCTTGGAGAGACCCAGTACTTC.

The table lists this clonotype with a few counts. The CDR3 DNA is TGCAGTGCTACCCGTCTAGCGGGAGTAGTTGGGGAGACCCAGTACTTC. It codes for CSATRLAGVVGETQYF. This chain connects TRBV20-1 to TRBJ2-5, with TRBD2 matching 10 bases. The CDR3 runs to 16 residues. Unmatched junction bases numbered 13, after V lost 4 bases and J lost 5 bases. Germline CDR1 is DFQATT and CDR2 is SNEGSKA (reference sequence).

Ten or more counts support this clonotype. CDR3: CASSLRLAGDHEQYF. Here the CDR3 DNA reads TGCGCCAGCAGCTTGAGGCTAGCGGGAGACCACGAGCAGTACTTC. The V and J genes are TRBV5-1 and TRBJ2-7, with 10 nucleotides matching TRBD2. CDR3 length: 15 amino acids. The germline V gene encodes CDR1 SGHRS and CDR2 YFSETQ. Trimming cost V 1 base and J 5 bases; bases outside gene matches: 6.

The CDR3 coding sequence is TGCGCCAGCAGCCAAGGACAGGTACCCAATCAGCCCCAGCATTTT. Its protein is CASSQGQVPNQPQHF. This sequence joins TRBV4-1 and TRBJ1-5, with D possibly matching TRBD1 (6 bases). The V gene lost 1 base and the J gene lost 3 bases, with 10 bases spanning the gap. Per germline, CDR1 MGHRA and CDR2 YSYEKL. CDR3 length: 15 amino acids.

The table lists this clonotype with a few counts. The chain has TRBV6-1 and TRBJ1-5; no firm D call. The V end was cut by 7 bases, the J end by 6 bases, with 13 bases between. This CDR3 is built from 13 residues. The germline V gene has CDR1 MNHNS and CDR2 SASEGT. As DNA, the CDR3 is TGTGCCAGCAAATTGGGGATGGGTCAGCCCCAGCATTTT. Encoded protein: CASKLGMGQPQHF.

The chain joins TRBV15 to TRBJ2-5; 7 bases map to TRBD1. The CDR3 loop spans 15 amino acids. In germline, CDR1 is LNHNV, CDR2 YYDKDF (reference sequence). V lost 4 bases to trimming and J lost 5 bases; unmatched junction nucleotides: 10. The CDR3 loop is CATSTEQGRRETQYF. The CDR3 DNA reads TGTGCCACCAGCACCGAACAGGGGCGGCGCGAGACCCAGTACTTC.

This chain uses TRBV20-1 with TRBJ2-3; 13 nucleotides match TRBD2. The germline V gene encodes CDR1 DFQATT and CDR2 SNEGSKA (reference sequence). This CDR3 is built from 14 residues. With V trimmed by 2 bases and J by 6 bases, 2 bases remained unmatched. The CDR3 here is CSARTSGRADTQYF. The CDR3 nucleotides are TGCAGTGCTAGAACTAGCGGGAGGGCGGATACGCAGTATTTT.

The table lists this clonotype with many counts. This chain joins TRBV29-1 and TRBJ2-1; D is undetermined. The CDR3 is 8 amino acids. The ends were cut back, 6 bases at V and 7 bases at J, with 1 base in the middle. Per the germline V gene, CDR1 is SQVTM and CDR2 is ANQGSEA. In nucleotides, the CDR3 is TGCAGCGTGAATGAGCAGTTCTTC. It is translated as CSVNEQFF.

This clonotype was counted ten times or more. One end of the junction fails to match germline, which may point to a read error. The gene calls are TRBV4-1 and TRBJ2-1, with 8 bases lining up with TRBD1. The CDR3 consists of 14 residues. CDR1 is MGHRA and CDR2 is YSYEKL in the germline V gene. DNA for the CDR3: TGCGCCAGCAGCCAAGATGGTGACAGGGGCAAAACTGTCTTC. It is translated as CASSQDGDRGKTVF.

In this sample, this clonotype turned up many times. The chain joins TRBV9 to TRBJ2-2; D perhaps matches TRBD1 (6 bases). Germline V CDR1 and CDR2: SGDLS, YYNGEE. This CDR3 has 17 residues. V gave up 0 bases and J gave up 2 bases, with 14 bases separating them. This CDR3 reads CASSVGVGGTNTGELFF. The CDR3 region has the DNA TGTGCCAGCAGCGTAGGGGTTGGGGGCACCAACACCGGGGAGCTGTTTTTT.

The V gene is TRBV15, the J gene TRBJ2-7, with D possibly being TRBD1 or TRBD2 (5 bases each). The CDR3 consists of 17 residues. Germline V lookup: CDR1 LNHNV, CDR2 YYDKDF (reference sequence). V dropped 0 bases and J dropped 6 bases, with 21 bases sitting between them. The CDR3 reads CATSRDIAARGRGEQYV. CDR3 coding DNA: TGTGCCACCAGCAGAGATATTGCCGCAAGGGGCCGGGGCGAGCAGTACGTC.